This T cell receptor beta chain emerged from a study of identical twins (dated by TCRdb to the mid-2010s). The study in broad terms: The study deep-sequenced TCR alpha and beta repertoires from monozygotic twins, unrelated adults of various ages and cord blood to test whether fetal clonotypes persist. To rule out contamination, the twin experiments were replicated at different times with different library preparation protocols. What the authors observed across the whole study: The excess sharing between twins in beta out-of-frame sequences was weaker because fewer shared sequences reduced the signal-to-noise ratio. In monozygotic twins, recombination models systematically underestimated out-of-frame TCR alpha sharing, but the models matched the sharing seen between unrelated individuals. Zero-insertion analyses could be partly confounded by invariant T cells such as MAIT and iNKT, although diverse VJ usage argued against such confounding for most clonotypes. Abundant cord blood beta clonotypes carried fewer insertions; young adult naive repertoires showed a weaker similar trend, while memory repertoires showed none. Because the same donors could not be followed over many years, conclusions were based on cross-sectional statistical analysis. Compared with coincidental sharing between unrelated individuals, out-of-frame TCR alpha sequences shared between twins showed an excess of sequences with low generation probability.

This clonotype was observed a few times. Its target antigen remains unknown. Per-base qualities were not stored, and no clone one base away is much larger. All donors were healthy Caucasians. The twin cohort comprised three pairs of female monozygotic twins, all aged roughly 18 to 30 years. Positive isolation kits from Invitrogen were used to isolate the CD4+ and CD8+ T cell populations. The CDR3 measures 14 amino acids from cysteine to phenylalanine. Left in the record is the CDR3 DNA by itself, 42 bases read in frame from the first base. From V the trimming removes 4 bases and from J it removes 3 bases, while the gene matches leave 5 bases of the junction unaccounted for. CDR1 is given as SGHRS and CDR2 as YFSETQ, both from the germline V gene. Libraries came from 5' RACE. Sequencing relied on an Illumina HiSeq 2000. Template switching introduced a universal primer binding site; the final cDNA contained a unique molecular identifier, enabling accurate counting of TCR cDNA molecules. First-strand cDNA for TCR alpha and beta chains was synthesized from specific primers in the conserved constant-segment region. To control for contamination, each cDNA library was double barcoded with a SMART-Mk sample barcode plus Illumina barcodes. TruSeq adapter sequences, together with Illumina sample barcodes, were added in two successive PCR steps. TCR alpha and beta cDNA libraries were sequenced on the Illumina HiSeq platform with custom primers. Per the source publication's procedure: MiGEC processed the raw reads to extract unique molecular identifiers, while MiXCR was used to determine the CDR3 positions. For each individual, recombination models were inferred using an EM algorithm with the repgenHMM and IGoR tools. The analysis of shared clonotypes was done with the tcR package in R, with sharing normalized by the product of cloneset sizes. Out-of-frame nonproductive sequences were analyzed to study raw recombination free of thymic and clonal selection effects. The raw public data were reprocessed by TCRdb itself: fastp quality trimming at Q25, MiXCR clonotype calling, in-frame beta chains only. Rows matching on CDR3 protein sequence are summarized as one entry with the most common DNA and genes. TCRdb's processing, not the authors' own work, is the source of the V and J calls. A total of around 490,000 distinct CDR3 sequences appear in this sample, about 20% of them only once. Approximately 0.5% of the sample belongs to the ten largest clones.

The sample also formed part of further work on yellow fever vaccine responses in identical twins. That second report states: According to the authors, in identical twins the way T cells responded to vaccination appeared partly convergent and partly personalized. The study precisely tracked vaccine-responding T cell clones in identical twins.

Rearrangement joined TRBV5-1 to TRBJ1-1, and TRBD1 matches 8 of the central bases. Sequencing was carried out using CD4+ T cells sorted from blood. This TCR was recovered from a woman aged 18-30 years in good health. The nucleotide sequence is given as TGCGCCAGCAGCAGATCACAGGGGGACACTGAAGCTTTCTTT. The encoded protein is CASSRSQGDTEAFF.